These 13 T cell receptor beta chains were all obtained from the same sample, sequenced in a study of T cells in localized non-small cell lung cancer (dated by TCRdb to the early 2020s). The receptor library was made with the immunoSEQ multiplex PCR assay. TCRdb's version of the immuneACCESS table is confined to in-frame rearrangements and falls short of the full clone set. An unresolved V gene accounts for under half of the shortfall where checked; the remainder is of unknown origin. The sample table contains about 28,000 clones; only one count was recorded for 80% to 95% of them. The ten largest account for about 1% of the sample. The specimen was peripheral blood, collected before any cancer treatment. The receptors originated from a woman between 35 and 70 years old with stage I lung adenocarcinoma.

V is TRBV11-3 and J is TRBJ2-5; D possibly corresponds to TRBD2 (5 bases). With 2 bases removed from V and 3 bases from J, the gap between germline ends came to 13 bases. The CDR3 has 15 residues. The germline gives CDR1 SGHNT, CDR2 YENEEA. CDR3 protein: CASSLRRRREETQYF. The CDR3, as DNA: TGTGCCAGCAGCTTAAGAAGGCGGCGGGAAGAGACCCAGTACTTC.

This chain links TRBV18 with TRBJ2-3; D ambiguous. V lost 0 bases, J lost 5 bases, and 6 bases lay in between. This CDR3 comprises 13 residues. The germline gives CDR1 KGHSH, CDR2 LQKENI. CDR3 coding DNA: TGTGCCAGCTCACCACCAACCGAAGATACGCAGTATTTT. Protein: CASSPPTEDTQYF.

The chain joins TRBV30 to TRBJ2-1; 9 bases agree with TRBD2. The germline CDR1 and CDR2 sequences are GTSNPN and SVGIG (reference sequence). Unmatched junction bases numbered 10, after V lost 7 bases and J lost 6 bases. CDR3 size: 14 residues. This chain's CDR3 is CASPKRGVANEQFF. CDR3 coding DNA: TGTGCCTCCCCGAAGCGGGGGGTAGCCAATGAGCAGTTCTTC.

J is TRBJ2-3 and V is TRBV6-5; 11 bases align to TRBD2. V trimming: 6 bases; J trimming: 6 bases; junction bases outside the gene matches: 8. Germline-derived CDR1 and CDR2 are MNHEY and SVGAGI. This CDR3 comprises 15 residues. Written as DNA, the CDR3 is TGTGCCAGCAGAAGGGCGGGACTAGCGGCGGATACGCAGTATTTT. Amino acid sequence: CASRRAGLAADTQYF.

This CDR3 is CASSDVGNEQFF. DNA for the CDR3: TGTGCCAGCAGTGACGTGGGTAATGAGCAGTTCTTC. The gene calls are TRBV6-4 and TRBJ2-1; D is uncertain. CDR3 size: 12 residues. CDR1 and CDR2 from the germline V gene are MRHNA and SNTAGT. Trimming cost V 2 bases and J 7 bases, with 6 bases left between them.

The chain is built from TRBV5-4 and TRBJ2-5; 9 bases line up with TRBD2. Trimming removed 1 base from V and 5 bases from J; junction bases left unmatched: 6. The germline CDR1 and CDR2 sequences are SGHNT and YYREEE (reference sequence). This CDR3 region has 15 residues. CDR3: CASSLSLAGRETQYF. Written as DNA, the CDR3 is TGTGCCAGCAGCTTGTCGCTAGCGGGGAGGGAGACCCAGTACTTC.

Here the CDR3 DNA reads TGTGCCAGCTCAGCAGTTACAGGGGGGTCGTCGAGCTACACCTTC. As protein: CASSAVTGGSSSYTF. The gene calls are TRBV18 and TRBJ1-2; 8 positions agree with TRBD1. The V gene's germline CDR1 is KGHSH and CDR2 LQKENI. The CDR3 totals 15 residues. The V gene end was trimmed by 5 bases and the J gene end by 9 bases; junction bases not matched to a gene: 14.

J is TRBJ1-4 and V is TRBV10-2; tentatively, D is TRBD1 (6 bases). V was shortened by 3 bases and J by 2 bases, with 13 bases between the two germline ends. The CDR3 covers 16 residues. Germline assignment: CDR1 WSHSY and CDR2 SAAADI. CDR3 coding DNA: TGCGCCAGCAGTGATCGGGCAGGGGAGACTAATGAAAAACTGTTTTTT. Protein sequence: CASSDRAGETNEKLFF.

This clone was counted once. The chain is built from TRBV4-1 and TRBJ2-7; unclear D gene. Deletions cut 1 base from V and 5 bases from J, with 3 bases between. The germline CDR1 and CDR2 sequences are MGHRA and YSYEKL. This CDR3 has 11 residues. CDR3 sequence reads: CASSQVDEQYF. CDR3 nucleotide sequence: TGCGCCAGCAGCCAAGTGGACGAGCAGTACTTC.

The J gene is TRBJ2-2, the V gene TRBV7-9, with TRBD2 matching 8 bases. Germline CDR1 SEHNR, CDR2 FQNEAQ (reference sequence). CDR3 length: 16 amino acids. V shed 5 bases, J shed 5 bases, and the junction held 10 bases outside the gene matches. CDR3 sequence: CASSGQLAARTGELFF. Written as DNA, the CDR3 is TGTGCCAGCAGCGGCCAACTAGCGGCAAGGACCGGGGAGCTGTTTTTT.

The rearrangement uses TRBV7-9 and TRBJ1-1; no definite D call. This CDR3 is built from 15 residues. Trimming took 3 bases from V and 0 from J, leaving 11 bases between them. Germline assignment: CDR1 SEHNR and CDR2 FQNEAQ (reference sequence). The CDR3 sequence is CASSFIGGMNTEAFF. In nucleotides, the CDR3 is TGTGCCAGCAGCTTTATAGGCGGCATGAACACTGAAGCTTTCTTT.

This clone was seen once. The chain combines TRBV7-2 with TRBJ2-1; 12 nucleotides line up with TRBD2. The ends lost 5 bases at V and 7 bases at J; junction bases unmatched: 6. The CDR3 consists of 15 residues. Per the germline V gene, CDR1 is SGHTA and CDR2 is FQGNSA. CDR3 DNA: TGTGCCAGCAGCGCCGGGACTAGCGGGCGGAATGAGCAGTTCTTC. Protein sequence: CASSAGTSGRNEQFF.

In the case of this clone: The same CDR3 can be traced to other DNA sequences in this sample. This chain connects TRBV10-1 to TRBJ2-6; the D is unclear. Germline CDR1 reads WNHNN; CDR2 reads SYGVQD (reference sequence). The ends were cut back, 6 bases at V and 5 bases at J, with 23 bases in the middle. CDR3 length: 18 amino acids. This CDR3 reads CASSYRISAQSRANVLTF. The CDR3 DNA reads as TGCGCCAGCAGCTACCGAATAAGCGCACAAAGTCGGGCCAACGTCCTGACTTTC.